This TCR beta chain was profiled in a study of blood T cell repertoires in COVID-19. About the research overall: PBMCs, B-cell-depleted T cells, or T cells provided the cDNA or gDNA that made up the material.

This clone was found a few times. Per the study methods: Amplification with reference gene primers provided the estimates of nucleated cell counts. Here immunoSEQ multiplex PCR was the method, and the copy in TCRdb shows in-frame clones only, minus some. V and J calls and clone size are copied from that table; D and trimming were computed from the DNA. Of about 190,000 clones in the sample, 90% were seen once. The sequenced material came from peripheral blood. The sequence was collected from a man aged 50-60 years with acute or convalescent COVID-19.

The CDR3 DNA reads as TGCGCCAGCAGCCAGGACAGCCACTATGGCTACACCTTC. As protein: CASSQDSHYGYTF. This rearrangement joins TRBV4-1 to TRBJ1-2, with D perhaps matching TRBD1 (6 bases). Germline lookup yields CDR1 MGHRA and CDR2 YSYEKL. Trimming removed 3 bases at V and 3 bases at J, with 8 bases between. The CDR3 consists of 13 residues.